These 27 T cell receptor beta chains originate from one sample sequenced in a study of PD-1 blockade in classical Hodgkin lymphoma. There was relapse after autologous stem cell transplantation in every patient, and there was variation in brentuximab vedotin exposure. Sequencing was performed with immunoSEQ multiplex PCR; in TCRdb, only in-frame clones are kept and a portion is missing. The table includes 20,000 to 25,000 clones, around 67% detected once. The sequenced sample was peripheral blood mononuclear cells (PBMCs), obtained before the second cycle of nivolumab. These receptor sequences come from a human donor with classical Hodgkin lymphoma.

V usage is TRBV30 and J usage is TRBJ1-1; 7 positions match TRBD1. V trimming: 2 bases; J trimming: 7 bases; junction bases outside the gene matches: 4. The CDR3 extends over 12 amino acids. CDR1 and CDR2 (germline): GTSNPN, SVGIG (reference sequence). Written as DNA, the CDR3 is TGTGCCTGGAGTACGACAGGGCTTGAAGCTTTCTTT. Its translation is CAWSTTGLEAFF.

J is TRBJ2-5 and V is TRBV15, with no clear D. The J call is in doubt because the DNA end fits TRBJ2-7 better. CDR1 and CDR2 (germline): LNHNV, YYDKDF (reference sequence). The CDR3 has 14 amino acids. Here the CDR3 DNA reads TGTGCCACCAGCAGAGGAGACAACGACCACGAGCAGTACTTC. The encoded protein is CATSRGDNDHEQYF.

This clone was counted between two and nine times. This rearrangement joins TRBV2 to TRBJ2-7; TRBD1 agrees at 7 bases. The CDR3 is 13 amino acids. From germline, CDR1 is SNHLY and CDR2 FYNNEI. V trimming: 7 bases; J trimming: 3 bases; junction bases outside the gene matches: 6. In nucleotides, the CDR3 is TGTGCCAGCATAGGGACAGAGAACTACGAGCAGTACTTC. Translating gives CASIGTENYEQYF. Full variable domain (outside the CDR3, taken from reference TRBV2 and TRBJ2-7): EPEVTQTPSHQVTQMGQEVILRCVPISNHLYFYWYRQILGQKVEFLVSFYNNEISEKSEIFDDQFSVERPDGSNFTLKIRSTKLEDSAMYFCASIGTENYEQYFGPGTRLTVT.

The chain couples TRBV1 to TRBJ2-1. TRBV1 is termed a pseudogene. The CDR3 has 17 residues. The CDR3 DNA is TGCACCAGCAGCCAAGAAGTTGCGTTCAGCTCCTACAATGAGCAGTTCTTC. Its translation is CTSSQEVAFSSYNEQFF.

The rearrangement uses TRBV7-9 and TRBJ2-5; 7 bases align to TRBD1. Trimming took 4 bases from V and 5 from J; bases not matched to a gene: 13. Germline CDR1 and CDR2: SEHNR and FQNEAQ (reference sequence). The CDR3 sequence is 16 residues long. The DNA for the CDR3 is TGTGCCAGCAGCTCCGACACCCAGGGGGTTAGGGAGACCCAGTACTTC. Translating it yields CASSSDTQGVRETQYF.

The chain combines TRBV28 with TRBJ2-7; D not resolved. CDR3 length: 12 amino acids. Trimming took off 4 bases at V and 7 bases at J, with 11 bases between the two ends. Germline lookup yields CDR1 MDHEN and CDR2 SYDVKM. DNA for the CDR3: TGTGCCAGCAGTTCCCCCCCTTGGGAGCAGTACTTC. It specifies CASSSPPWEQYF.

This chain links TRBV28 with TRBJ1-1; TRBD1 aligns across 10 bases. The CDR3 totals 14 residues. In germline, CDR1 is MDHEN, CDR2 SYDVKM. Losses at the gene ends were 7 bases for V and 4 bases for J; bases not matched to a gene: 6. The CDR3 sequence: CASTSGQGSTEAFF. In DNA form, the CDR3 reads TGTGCCAGCACCTCGGGACAGGGGTCCACTGAAGCTTTCTTT.

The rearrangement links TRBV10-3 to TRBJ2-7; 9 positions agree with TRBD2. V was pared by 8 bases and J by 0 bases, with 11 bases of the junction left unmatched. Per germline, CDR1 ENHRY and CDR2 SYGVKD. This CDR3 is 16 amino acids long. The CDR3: CAIGSSGSRISYEQYF. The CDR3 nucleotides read TGTGCCATCGGAAGTAGCGGGAGTCGAATCTCCTACGAGCAGTACTTC.

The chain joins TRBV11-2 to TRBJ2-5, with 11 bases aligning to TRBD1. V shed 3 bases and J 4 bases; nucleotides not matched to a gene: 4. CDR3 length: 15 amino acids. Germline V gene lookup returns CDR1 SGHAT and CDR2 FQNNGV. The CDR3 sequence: CASSLDRGPSETQYF. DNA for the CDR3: TGTGCCAGCAGCTTGGACAGGGGGCCATCAGAGACCCAGTACTTC.

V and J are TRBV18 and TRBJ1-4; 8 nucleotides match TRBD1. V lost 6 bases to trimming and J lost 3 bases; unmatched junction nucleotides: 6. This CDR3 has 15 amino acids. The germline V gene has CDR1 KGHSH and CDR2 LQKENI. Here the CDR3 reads CASSPGTGPNEKLFF. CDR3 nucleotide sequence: TGTGCCAGCTCCCCTGGGACAGGACCTAATGAAAAACTGTTTTTT. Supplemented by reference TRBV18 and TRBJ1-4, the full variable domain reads NAGVMQNPRHLVRRRGQEARLRCSPMKGHSHVYWYRQLPEEGLKFMVYLQKENIIDESGMPKERFSAEFPKEGPSILRIQQVVRGDSAAYFCASSPGTGPNEKLFFGSGTQLSVL.

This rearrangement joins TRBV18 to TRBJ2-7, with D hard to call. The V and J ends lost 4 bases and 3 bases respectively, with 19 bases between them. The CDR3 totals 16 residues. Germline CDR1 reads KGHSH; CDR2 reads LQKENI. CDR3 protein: CASSHQASELNYEQYF. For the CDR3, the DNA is TGTGCCAGCTCACATCAGGCGTCGGAACTGAACTACGAGCAGTACTTC.

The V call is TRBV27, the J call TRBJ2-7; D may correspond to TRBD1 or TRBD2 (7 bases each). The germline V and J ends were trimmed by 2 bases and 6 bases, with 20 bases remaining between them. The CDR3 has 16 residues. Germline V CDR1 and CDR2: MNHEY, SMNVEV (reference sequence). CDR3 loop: CASSLISQQGGLEQYF. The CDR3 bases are TGTGCCAGCAGTTTAATTAGTCAGCAGGGGGGGCTCGAGCAGTACTTC.

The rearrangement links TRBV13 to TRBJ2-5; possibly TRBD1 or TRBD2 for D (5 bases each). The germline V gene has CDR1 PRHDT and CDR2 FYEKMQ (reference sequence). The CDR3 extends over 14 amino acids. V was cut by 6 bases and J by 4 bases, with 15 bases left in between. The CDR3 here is CASRGQGESETQYF. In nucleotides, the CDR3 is TGTGCCAGCAGAGGCCAGGGAGAATCAGAGACCCAGTACTTC.

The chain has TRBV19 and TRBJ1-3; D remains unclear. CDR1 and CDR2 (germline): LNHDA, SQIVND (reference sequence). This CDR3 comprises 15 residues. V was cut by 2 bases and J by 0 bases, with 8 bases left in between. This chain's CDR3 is CASSILQDSGNTIYF. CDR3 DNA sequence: TGTGCCAGTAGTATACTGCAGGACTCTGGAAACACCATATATTTT.

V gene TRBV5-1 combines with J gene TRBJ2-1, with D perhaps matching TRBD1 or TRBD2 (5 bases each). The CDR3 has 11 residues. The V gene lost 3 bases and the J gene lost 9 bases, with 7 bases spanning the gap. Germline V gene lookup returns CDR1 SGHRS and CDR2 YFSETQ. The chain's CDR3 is CASSYGTEQFF. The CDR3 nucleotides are TGCGCCAGCAGCTATGGGACTGAGCAGTTCTTC.

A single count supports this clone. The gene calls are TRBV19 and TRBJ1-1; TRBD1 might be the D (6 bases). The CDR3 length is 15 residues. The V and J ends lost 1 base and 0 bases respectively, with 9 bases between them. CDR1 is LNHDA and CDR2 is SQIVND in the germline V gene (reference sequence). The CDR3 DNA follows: TGTGCCAGTAGTATAGGCCAGGGGATGAACACTGAAGCTTTCTTT. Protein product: CASSIGQGMNTEAFF.

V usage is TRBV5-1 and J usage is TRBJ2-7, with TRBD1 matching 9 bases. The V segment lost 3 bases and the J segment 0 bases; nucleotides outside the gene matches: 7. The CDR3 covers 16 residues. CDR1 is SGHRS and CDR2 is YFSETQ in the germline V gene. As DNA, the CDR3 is TGCGCCAGCAGCTCCGCGTCACAGGGGGCCTCCTACGAGCAGTACTTC. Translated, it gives CASSSASQGASYEQYF. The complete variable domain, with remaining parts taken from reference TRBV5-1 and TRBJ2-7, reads KAGVTQTPRYLIKTRGQQVTLSCSPISGHRSVSWYQQTPGQGLQFLFEYFSETQRNKGNFPGRFSGRQFSNSRSEMNVSTLELGDSALYLCASSSASQGASYEQYFGPGTRLTVT.

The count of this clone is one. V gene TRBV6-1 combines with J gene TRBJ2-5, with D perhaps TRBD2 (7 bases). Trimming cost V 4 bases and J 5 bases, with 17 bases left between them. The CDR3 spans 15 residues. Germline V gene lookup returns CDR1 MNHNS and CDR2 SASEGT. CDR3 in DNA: TGTGCCAGCAGTGGTGAGGGGGGGCGTTTGGAGACCCAGTACTTC. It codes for CASSGEGGRLETQYF.

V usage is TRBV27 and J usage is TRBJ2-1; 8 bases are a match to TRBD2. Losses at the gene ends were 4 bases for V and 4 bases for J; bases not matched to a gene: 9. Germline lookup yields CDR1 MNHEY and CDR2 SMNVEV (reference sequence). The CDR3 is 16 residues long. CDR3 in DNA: TGTGCCAGCAGTTCACCGGGAGGGCCACAGTACAATGAGCAGTTCTTC. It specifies CASSSPGGPQYNEQFF.

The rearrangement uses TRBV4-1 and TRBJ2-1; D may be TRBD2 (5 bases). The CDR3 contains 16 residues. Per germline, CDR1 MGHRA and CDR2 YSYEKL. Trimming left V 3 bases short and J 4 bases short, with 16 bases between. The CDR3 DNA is TGCGCCAGCAGCCAGGTGGCTCCGAGGAGGTACAATGAGCAGTTCTTC. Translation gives CASSQVAPRRYNEQFF.

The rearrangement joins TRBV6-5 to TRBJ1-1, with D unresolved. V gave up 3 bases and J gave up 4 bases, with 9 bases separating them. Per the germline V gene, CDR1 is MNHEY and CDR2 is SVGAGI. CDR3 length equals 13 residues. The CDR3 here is CASSYAGSTEAFF. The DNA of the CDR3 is TGTGCCAGCAGTTATGCCGGGAGCACTGAAGCTTTCTTT.

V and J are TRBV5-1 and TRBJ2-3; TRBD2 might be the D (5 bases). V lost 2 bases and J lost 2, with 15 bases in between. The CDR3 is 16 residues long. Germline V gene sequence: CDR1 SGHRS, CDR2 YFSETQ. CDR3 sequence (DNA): TGCGCCAGCAGCTTAGGAGTCGGGGATAACACAGATACGCAGTATTTT. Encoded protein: CASSLGVGDNTDTQYF.

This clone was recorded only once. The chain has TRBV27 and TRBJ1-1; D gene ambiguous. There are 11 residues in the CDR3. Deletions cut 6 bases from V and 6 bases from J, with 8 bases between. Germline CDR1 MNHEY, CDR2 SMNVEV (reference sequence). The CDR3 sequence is CASSPWAEAFF. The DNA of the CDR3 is TGTGCCAGCAGCCCGTGGGCTGAAGCTTTCTTT.

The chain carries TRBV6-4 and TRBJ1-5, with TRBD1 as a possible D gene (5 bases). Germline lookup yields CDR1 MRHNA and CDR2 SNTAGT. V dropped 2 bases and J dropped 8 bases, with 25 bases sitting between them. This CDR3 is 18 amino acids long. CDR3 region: CASSDPMPGTDKAKPQHF. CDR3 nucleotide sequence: TGTGCCAGCAGTGACCCCATGCCTGGGACGGACAAGGCCAAGCCCCAGCATTTT.

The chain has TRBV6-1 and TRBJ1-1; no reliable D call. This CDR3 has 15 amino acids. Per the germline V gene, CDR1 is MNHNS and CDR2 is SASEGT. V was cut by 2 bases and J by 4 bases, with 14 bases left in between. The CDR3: CASSEPGSRSTEAFF. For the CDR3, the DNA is TGTGCCAGCAGTGAACCCGGGAGTCGGTCCACTGAAGCTTTCTTT.

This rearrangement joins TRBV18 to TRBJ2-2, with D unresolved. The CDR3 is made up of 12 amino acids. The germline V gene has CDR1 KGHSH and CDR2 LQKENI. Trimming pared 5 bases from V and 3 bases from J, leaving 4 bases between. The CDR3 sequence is CASSSYTGELFF. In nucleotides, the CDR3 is TGTGCCAGCTCATCCTACACCGGGGAGCTGTTTTTT.

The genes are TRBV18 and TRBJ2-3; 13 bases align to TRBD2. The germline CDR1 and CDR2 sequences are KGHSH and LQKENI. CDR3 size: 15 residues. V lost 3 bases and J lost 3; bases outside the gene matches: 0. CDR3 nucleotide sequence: TGTGCCAGCTCACCGGGACTAGCGGGAACAGATACGCAGTATTTT. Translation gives CASSPGLAGTDTQYF.